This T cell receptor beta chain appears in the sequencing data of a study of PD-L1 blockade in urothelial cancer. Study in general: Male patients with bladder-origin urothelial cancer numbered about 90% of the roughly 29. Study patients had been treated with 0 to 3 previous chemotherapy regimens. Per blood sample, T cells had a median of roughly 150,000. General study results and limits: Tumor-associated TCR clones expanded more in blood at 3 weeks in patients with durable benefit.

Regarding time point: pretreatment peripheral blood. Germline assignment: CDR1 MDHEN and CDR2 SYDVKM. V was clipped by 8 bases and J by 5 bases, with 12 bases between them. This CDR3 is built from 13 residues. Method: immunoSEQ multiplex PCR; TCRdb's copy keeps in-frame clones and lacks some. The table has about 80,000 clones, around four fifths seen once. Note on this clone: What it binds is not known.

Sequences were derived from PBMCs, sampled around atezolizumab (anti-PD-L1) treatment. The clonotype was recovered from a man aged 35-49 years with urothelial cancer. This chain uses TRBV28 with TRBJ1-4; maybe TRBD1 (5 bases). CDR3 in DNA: TGTGCCAGCTCCGACAGCCTAAATGAAAAACTGTTTTTT. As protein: CASSDSLNEKLFF.